The next 27 T cell receptor beta chains were all read from a single sample in a study of beta chain features in type 1 diabetes. Expressed TCRB transcripts were sequenced because the entire RNA isolate underwent reverse transcription. Profiled with immunoSEQ multiplex PCR; TCRdb holds only in-frame clones, not every one. Of 350,000 to 450,000 clones detected, roughly 14% appear once; the ten largest clones hold about 0.034%. Sample: naive CD4+ T cells from blood. The receptors here all came from a man aged 25-45 years in good health.

Note on this clone: This may be a read error, as it is one base from a much larger clone. Other DNA sequences in the sample encode the same CDR3. V usage is TRBV5-4 and J usage is TRBJ2-5; D is unresolved. V lost 2 bases to trimming and J lost 3 bases, with 2 bases between them. Germline values: CDR1 SGHNT, CDR2 YYREEE (reference sequence). The CDR3 is made up of 11 amino acids. CDR3 amino acids: CASSFEETQYF. The CDR3 DNA is TGTGCCAGCAGCTTTGAAGAGACCCAGTACTTC. Full variable domain (missing parts from reference TRBV5-4 and TRBJ2-5): ETGVTQSPTHLIKTRGQQVTLRCSSQSGHNTVSWYQQALGQGPQFIFQYYREEENGRGNFPPRFSGLQFPNYSSELNVNALELDDSALYLCASSFEETQYFGPGTRLLVL.

This clone was observed a handful of times. The chain employs TRBV4-3 and TRBJ2-4; the D is unclear. V gave up 0 bases and J gave up 5 bases, with 11 bases separating them. The CDR3 runs 15 residues. CDR1 LGHNA and CDR2 YSLEER come from the germline V gene. The CDR3 reads CASSQDRVGQNIQYF. The CDR3 nucleotides read TGCGCCAGCAGCCAAGATCGGGTAGGACAAAACATTCAGTACTTC.

This clone appeared a few times. Other DNA variants within this sample encode the same CDR3. This chain joins TRBV10-3 and TRBJ2-3, with D possibly being TRBD2 (6 bases). CDR3 size: 11 residues. V was trimmed by 6 bases and J by 6 bases, leaving 7 bases between them. Germline loops: CDR1 ENHRY, CDR2 SYGVKD. The CDR3 spells CAISGSDTQYF. In DNA form, the CDR3 reads TGTGCCATCAGCGGGAGTGATACGCAGTATTTT.

The chain employs TRBV29-1 and TRBJ1-1; D may be TRBD1 (6 bases). With 1 base removed from V and 5 bases from J, the gap between germline ends came to 20 bases. There are 16 residues in the CDR3. The V gene's germline CDR1 is SQVTM and CDR2 ANQGSEA. This chain's CDR3 is CSVEARVARGGTEAFF. The CDR3 region has the DNA TGCAGCGTTGAAGCCCGAGTCGCCAGGGGAGGAACTGAAGCTTTCTTT.

There are a few counts of this clone. The chain recombines TRBV7-9 with TRBJ1-2, with 7 bases fitting TRBD1. The germline V gene has CDR1 SEHNR and CDR2 FQNEAQ (reference sequence). V lost 8 bases, J lost 4 bases, and 7 bases stayed unmatched. This CDR3 has 13 residues. DNA of the CDR3: TGTGCCAGCGTACGACAGGGCGGCTATGGCTACACCTTC. It codes for CASVRQGGYGYTF.

The V and J genes are TRBV6-5 and TRBJ2-7; weak D call: TRBD2 (5 bases). Trimming cost V 2 bases and J 4 bases, with 9 bases left between them. The V gene's germline CDR1 is MNHEY and CDR2 SVGAGI. This CDR3 is 13 amino acids long. The CDR3 DNA sequence: TGTGCCAGCAGTTACGAGGGCTGGTACGAGCAGTACTTC. Its translation is CASSYEGWYEQYF.

This rearrangement joins TRBV6-6 to TRBJ1-5, with D perhaps TRBD1 (6 bases). The CDR3 extends over 14 amino acids. CDR1 MNHNY and CDR2 SVGAGI come from the germline V gene (reference sequence). The V and J ends lost 7 bases and 2 bases respectively, with 12 bases between them. CDR3 sequence reads: CASTYAGGNQPQHF. The CDR3 DNA reads as TGTGCCAGCACCTACGCAGGGGGCAATCAGCCCCAGCATTTT.

This clone was recorded a few times. V gene TRBV7-2 combines with J gene TRBJ2-4, with D unclear. The CDR3 extends over 13 amino acids. Germline CDR1 reads SGHTA; CDR2 reads FQGNSA. V was clipped by 1 base and J by 6 bases, with 7 bases between them. This CDR3 reads CASSLGMRNIQYF. CDR3 bases: TGTGCCAGCAGCTTAGGTATGAGAAACATTCAGTACTTC.

This clone was found a few times. The gene calls are TRBV19 and TRBJ2-1; 10 nucleotides match TRBD2. Germline V lookup: CDR1 LNHDA, CDR2 SQIVND (reference sequence). The CDR3 loop spans 13 amino acids. Losses at the gene ends were 10 bases for V and 6 bases for J; bases not matched to a gene: 6. CDR3 nucleotides: TGTGCCACCTCACTAGCGGGGAGCAATGAGCAGTTCTTC. Translation: CATSLAGSNEQFF.

About this clone: The sample has other DNA sequences that encode this CDR3 too. The genes are TRBV7-9 and TRBJ2-3; weak D call: TRBD2 (5 bases). The CDR3 sequence is 16 residues long. Trimming removed 1 base at V and 0 bases at J, with 11 bases between. CDR1 is SEHNR, CDR2 FQNEAQ, per germline (reference sequence). The DNA of the CDR3 is TGTGCCAGCAGCTTAGTAGCGTCCTCTAGCACAGATACGCAGTATTTT. It is translated as CASSLVASSSTDTQYF.

This clone was observed a handful of times. V usage is TRBV20-1 and J usage is TRBJ2-3, with D hard to call. The CDR3 covers 11 residues. The germline V and J ends were trimmed by 4 bases and 4 bases, with 6 bases remaining between them. Germline V gene lookup returns CDR1 DFQATT and CDR2 SNEGSKA (reference sequence). In DNA form, the CDR3 reads TGCAGTGCTACATATTCAGATACGCAGTATTTT. This codes for CSATYSDTQYF.

This chain joins TRBV19 and TRBJ1-5; the D is unclear. The germline CDR1 and CDR2 sequences are LNHDA and SQIVND (reference sequence). V was cut by 4 bases and J by 3 bases, with 7 bases left in between. The CDR3 length is 13 residues. CDR3 amino acids: CASSTGANQPQHF. CDR3 sequence (DNA): TGTGCCAGTAGTACAGGTGCCAATCAGCCCCAGCATTTT.

The table lists this clone with a few counts. The chain has TRBV7-2 and TRBJ2-7; D might be TRBD2 (5 bases). This CDR3 is 18 amino acids long. The germline gives CDR1 SGHTA, CDR2 FQGNSA. Trimming took off 0 bases at V and 2 bases at J, with 20 bases between the two ends. The CDR3 coding sequence is TGTGCCAGCAGCTTAGCGCTGGGCGAAGCGGCCGCCACCTACGAGCAGTACTTC. As protein: CASSLALGEAAATYEQYF.

This clone was detected only a few times. This sequence joins TRBV5-1 and TRBJ2-1, with TRBD2 matching 7 bases. The CDR3 extends over 15 amino acids. The junction had 1 base not matched to a gene; V was cut back by 1 base and J by 0 bases. Germline V CDR1 and CDR2: SGHRS, YFSETQ. CDR3 coding DNA: TGCGCCAGCAGCTTGAGCGGGAACTCCTACAATGAGCAGTTCTTC. Protein sequence: CASSLSGNSYNEQFF.

This clone was counted a few times. The chain couples TRBV13 to TRBJ2-1, with 8 bases fitting TRBD2. Trimming cost V 5 bases and J 4 bases; bases outside gene matches: 7. The CDR3 has 15 amino acids. Germline CDR1 PRHDT, CDR2 FYEKMQ (reference sequence). The CDR3 DNA reads TGTGCCAGCAGCCAAACTAGCGGACATTACAATGAGCAGTTCTTC. This translates into CASSQTSGHYNEQFF.

This clone was observed a handful of times. DNA for the CDR3: TGTGCCAGCAGCCACCTTCGCTATGGCTACACCTTC. It translates to CASSHLRYGYTF. This sequence joins TRBV9 and TRBJ1-2; no firm D call. The CDR3 is 12 residues long. The V and J ends lost 4 bases and 4 bases respectively, with 8 bases between them. Looked up from germline, CDR1 is SGDLS and CDR2 is YYNGEE.

The chain is built from TRBV29-1 and TRBJ1-1; D is unclear. CDR1 is SQVTM, CDR2 ANQGSEA, per germline. Trimming removed 5 bases at V and 1 base at J, with 11 bases between. The CDR3 loop spans 13 amino acids. CDR3 sequence: CSVHLWGNTEAFF. The CDR3 bases are TGCAGCGTTCATTTGTGGGGGAACACTGAAGCTTTCTTT.

This clone was detected only once. The chain employs TRBV4-1 and TRBJ2-5; D is uncertain. The V and J ends lost 0 bases and 1 base respectively, with 6 bases between them. The CDR3 extends over 14 amino acids. Germline V gives CDR1 MGHRA, CDR2 YSYEKL. CDR3 sequence reads: CASSQDVSQETQYF. The CDR3 DNA is TGCGCCAGCAGCCAAGATGTCAGCCAAGAGACCCAGTACTTC.

In its sample, this clone was seen a few times. The rearrangement links TRBV7-9 to TRBJ1-2; D unclear. Germline V lookup: CDR1 SEHNR, CDR2 FQNEAQ (reference sequence). The V and J ends lost 3 bases and 4 bases respectively, with 6 bases between them. CDR3 length equals 12 residues. The CDR3 loop reads CASSFVSYGYTF. The CDR3 DNA follows: TGTGCCAGCAGCTTTGTAAGCTATGGCTACACCTTC.

This clone was detected only a few times. The rearrangement joins TRBV15 to TRBJ2-5; TRBD1 matches 7 bases. CDR1 and CDR2 (germline): LNHNV, YYDKDF (reference sequence). The CDR3 contains 15 residues. Trimming cost V 1 base and J 2 bases; bases outside gene matches: 4. CDR3 region: CATSRARGFQETQYF. Written as DNA, the CDR3 is TGTGCCACCAGCAGAGCCAGGGGGTTTCAAGAGACCCAGTACTTC.

The chain is built from TRBV4-1 and TRBJ1-2; D might be TRBD1 (6 bases). Looked up from germline, CDR1 is MGHRA and CDR2 is YSYEKL. The CDR3 runs to 16 residues. The V end lost 4 bases, the J end lost 4 bases, and 19 bases lay between the germline ends. CDR3 in amino acids: CASSLPTRGYGYGYTF. DNA for the CDR3: TGCGCCAGCAGCCTTCCCACAAGGGGGTACGGCTATGGCTACACCTTC.

This clone was seen a handful of times. J is TRBJ2-7 and V is TRBV9, with no clear D. Germline V gene sequence: CDR1 SGDLS, CDR2 YYNGEE. Between the trimmed V and J ends, which lost 4 bases and 0 bases, there was a span of 2 bases. The CDR3 consists of 11 residues. CDR3: CASSSSYEQYV. DNA for the CDR3: TGTGCCAGCAGCTCCTCCTACGAGCAGTACGTC.

The V call is TRBV30, the J call TRBJ1-5; D is unresolved. Germline CDR1 reads GTSNPN; CDR2 reads SVGIG (reference sequence). V lost 0 bases and J 9 bases, leaving 15 bases between the germline ends. This CDR3 has 14 residues. CDR3 coding DNA: TGTGCCTGGAGTGTGAAACCTCCTCGGGGGCCCCAGCATTTT. Translation gives CAWSVKPPRGPQHF.

This chain uses TRBV11-2 with TRBJ2-7; no firm D call. The CDR3 is 16 residues long. In germline, CDR1 is SGHAT, CDR2 FQNNGV. Trimming shortened V by 2 bases and J by 2 bases, and 16 bases separated the two germline ends. CDR3 DNA sequence: TGTGCCAGCAGCTTACCCACTGCCTCCCCTCCCTACGAGCAGTACTTC. Its translation is CASSLPTASPPYEQYF.

This clone was counted a single time. The chain employs TRBV27 and TRBJ2-3, with 7 bases identical to TRBD1. The V gene end was trimmed by 6 bases and the J gene end by 0 bases; junction bases not matched to a gene: 9. This CDR3 is built from 16 residues. Germline V gene lookup returns CDR1 MNHEY and CDR2 SMNVEV (reference sequence). Here the CDR3 DNA reads TGTGCCAGCAGGCTCGACAGGGTACAAAGCACAGATACGCAGTATTTT. This sequence encodes CASRLDRVQSTDTQYF.

This clone was observed a few times. V and J are TRBV18 and TRBJ1-1; D unresolved. Trimming pared 1 base from V and 0 bases from J, leaving 6 bases between. CDR1 is KGHSH and CDR2 is LQKENI in the germline V gene. The CDR3 loop spans 14 amino acids. The CDR3 loop reads CASSPLQMNTEAFF. CDR3 bases: TGTGCCAGCTCACCACTACAGATGAACACTGAAGCTTTCTTT.

The gene calls are TRBV7-8 and TRBJ2-1; D possibly corresponds to TRBD2 (6 bases). V was trimmed by 6 bases and J by 4 bases, leaving 16 bases between them. The CDR3 has 15 residues. Looked up from germline, CDR1 is SGHVS and CDR2 is FQNEAQ. Here the CDR3 DNA reads TGTGCCAGCAGATTGCGGGATAGAGAGTACAATGAGCAGTTCTTC. This codes for CASRLRDREYNEQFF.